This T cell receptor (beta chain) comes out of a study of T cells in Graves' hyperthyroidism and ophthalmopathy. The TCR beta CDR3 regions underwent amplification using RNA transcripts as the source. The TCR CDR3 first-round RT-PCR relied on the HTBI primer set. TCRdb itself ran the multiplex PCR reads through MiXCR, one entry per CDR3 protein. Of under 30,000 distinct CDR3 sequences in the sample, approximately 49% are singletons; the top ten hold around 25%. In germline, CDR1 is SGHNT, CDR2 YYREEE (reference sequence). The CDR3 extends over 17 amino acids. Trimming left V 4 bases short and J 7 bases short, with 21 bases between. Study outcomes and limitations: Most clonotypes that expanded in the thyroid above 0.001 also showed up in blood. Model output signaled ophthalmopathy a median approximately 6 months ahead of onset.

On this clonotype itself: Antigen: not known.

The sequencing input was blood. The chain couples TRBV5-4 to TRBJ1-6; D call uncertain. The TCR comes from a woman aged 40 to 49 with Graves' hyperthyroidism that later progressed to Graves' ophthalmopathy. The DNA of the CDR3 is TGTGCCAGCAGCCTGGACCCCTTGGTTGGTAGGAATTCACCCCTCCACTTT. Protein product: CASSLDPLVGRNSPLHF.